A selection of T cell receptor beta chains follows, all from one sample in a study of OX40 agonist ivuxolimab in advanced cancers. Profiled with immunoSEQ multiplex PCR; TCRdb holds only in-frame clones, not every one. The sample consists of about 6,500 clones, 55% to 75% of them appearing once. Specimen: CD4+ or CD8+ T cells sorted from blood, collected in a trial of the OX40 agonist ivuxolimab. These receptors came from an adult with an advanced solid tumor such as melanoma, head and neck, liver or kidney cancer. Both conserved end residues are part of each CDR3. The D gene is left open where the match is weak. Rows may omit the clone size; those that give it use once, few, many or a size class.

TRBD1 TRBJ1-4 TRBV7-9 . CASSLTGDEKLFF TGTGCCAGCAGCTTAACAGGGGATGAAAAACTGTTTTTT
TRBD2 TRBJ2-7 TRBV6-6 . CASYGEGYEQYF TGTGCCAGCTATGGGGAGGGCTACGAGCAGTACTTC
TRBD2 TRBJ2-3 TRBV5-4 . CASSLLGGGPSRDTQYF TGTGCCAGCAGTCTCCTTGGGGGGGGTCCTTCAAGAGATACGCAGTATTTT
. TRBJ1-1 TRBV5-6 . CASSLRGPEAFF TGTGCCAGCAGCTTGAGGGGTCCTGAAGCTTTCTTT
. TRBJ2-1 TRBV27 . CASSPSRGNEQFF TGTGCCAGCAGTCCCTCTAGGGGCAATGAGCAGTTCTTC
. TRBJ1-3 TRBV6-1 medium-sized CASSEGPDGGNTIYF TGTGCCAGCAGTGAAGGGCCGGATGGTGGAAACACCATATATTTT
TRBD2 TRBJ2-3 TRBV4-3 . CASSQDLAGGPDTQYF TGCGCCAGCAGCCAAGATTTAGCGGGAGGGCCAGATACGCAGTATTTT
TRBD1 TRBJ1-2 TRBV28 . CASSSDRAANYGYTF TGTGCCAGCAGTTCCGACAGGGCCGCTAACTATGGCTACACCTTC
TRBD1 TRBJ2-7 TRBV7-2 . CAGCRDRGSREQYF TGTGCCGGATGCAGGGACAGGGGATCCCGCGAGCAGTACTTC
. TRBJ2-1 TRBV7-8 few CASRGGGPYNEQFF TGTGCCAGCCGAGGGGGGGGCCCCTACAATGAGCAGTTCTTC
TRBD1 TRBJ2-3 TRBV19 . CASSTRTGTTDTQYF TGTGCCAGTAGTACCCGGACAGGCACCACAGATACGCAGTATTTT
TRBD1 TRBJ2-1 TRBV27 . CASSQGQGNEQFF TGTGCCAGCAGTCAAGGACAGGGTAATGAGCAGTTCTTC
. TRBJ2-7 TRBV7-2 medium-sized CASSPGGLLSYEQYF TGTGCCAGCAGCCCAGGGGGACTCCTCTCCTACGAGCAGTACTTC
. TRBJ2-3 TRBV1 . CTSPTSVPGDTQYF TGCACCAGCCCGACTAGCGTACCAGGGGATACGCAGTATTTT
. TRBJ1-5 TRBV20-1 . CSEQQPQHF TGCAGTGAACAACAGCCCCAGCATTTT
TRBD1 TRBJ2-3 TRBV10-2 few CATQGVSTTDTQYF TGCGCCACCCAGGGGGTCTCTACCACAGATACGCAGTATTTT
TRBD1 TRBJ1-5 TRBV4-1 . CASSQGQGGNQPQHF TGCGCCAGCAGCCAAGGACAGGGAGGGAATCAGCCCCAGCATTTT
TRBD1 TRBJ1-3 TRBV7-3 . CASSYSDPGTAGNTIYF TGTGCCAGCAGCTATTCTGATCCCGGGACAGCTGGAAACACCATATATTTT
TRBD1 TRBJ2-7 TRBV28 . CASSIPGQGYEQYF TGTGCCAGCAGTATTCCGGGACAGGGTTACGAGCAGTACTTC
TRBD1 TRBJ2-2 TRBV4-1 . CASSQGGQGEDGELFF TGCGCCAGCAGCCAGGGGGGACAGGGGGAAGACGGGGAGCTGTTTTTT
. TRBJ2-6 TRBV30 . CAWRGWTAGANVLTF TGTGCCTGGAGAGGTTGGACAGCTGGGGCCAACGTCCTGACTTTC
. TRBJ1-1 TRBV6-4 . CASSDGGEAFF TGTGCCAGCAGTGACGGGGGTGAAGCTTTCTTT
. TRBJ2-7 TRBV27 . CASSLGASGEQYF TGTGCCAGCAGTTTAGGGGCGAGCGGCGAGCAGTACTTC
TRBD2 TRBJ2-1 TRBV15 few CATSRVAGGPDEQFF TGTGCCACCAGCAGAGTTGCGGGAGGGCCGGATGAGCAGTTCTTC
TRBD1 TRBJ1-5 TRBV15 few CATSRETGSNQPQHF TGTGCCACCAGCAGAGAGACAGGGAGCAATCAGCCCCAGCATTTT
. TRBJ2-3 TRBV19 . CASRVAASGIDTQYF TGTGCCAGTCGGGTGGCAGCCTCCGGGATTGATACGCAGTATTTT
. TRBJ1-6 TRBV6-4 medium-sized CASSDSTNSPLHF TGTGCCAGCAGTGACTCGACAAATTCACCCCTCCACTTT
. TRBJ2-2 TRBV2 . CASSTGTGYTGELFF TGTGCCAGTTCAACAGGGACGGGTTACACCGGGGAGCTGTTTTTT
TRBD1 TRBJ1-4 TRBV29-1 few CSVETPDRETNEKLFF TGCAGCGTTGAAACCCCCGACAGGGAAACTAATGAAAAACTGTTTTTT
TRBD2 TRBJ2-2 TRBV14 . CASSLSGRNTGELFF TGTGCCAGCAGCCTTAGCGGGAGAAACACCGGGGAGCTGTTTTTT
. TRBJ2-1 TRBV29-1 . CSVERRDNEQFF TGCAGCGTTGAAAGGAGGGACAATGAGCAGTTCTTC
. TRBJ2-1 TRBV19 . CASSIVGANNEQFF TGTGCCAGTAGTATCGTCGGGGCCAACAATGAGCAGTTCTTC
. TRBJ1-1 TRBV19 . CASSTISFTRTTNTEAFF TGTGCCAGTAGTACCATTAGTTTTACCCGGACAACGAACACTGAAGCTTTCTTT
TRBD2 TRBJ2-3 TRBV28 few CASSYGLAGVDTQYF TGTGCCAGCAGTTATGGACTAGCGGGAGTTGATACGCAGTATTTT
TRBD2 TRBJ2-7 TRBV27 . CASARGGDFDEQYF TGTGCCAGCGCTCGGGGGGGCGACTTTGACGAGCAGTACTTC
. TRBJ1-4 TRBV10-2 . CARFNRVENCFF .
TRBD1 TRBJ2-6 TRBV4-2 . CASSRDRGTGANVLTF TGTGCCAGCAGCCGGGACAGGGGGACTGGGGCCAACGTCCTGACTTTC
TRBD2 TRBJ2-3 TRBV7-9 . CASSSPRLAGGPTDTQYF TGTGCCAGCAGCTCCCCTCGACTAGCGGGAGGCCCCACAGATACGCAGTATTTT
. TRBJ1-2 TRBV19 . CASNSNYGYTF TGTGCCAGTAACTCTAACTATGGCTACACCTTC
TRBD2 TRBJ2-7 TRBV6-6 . CASSFASGTGYEQYF TGTGCCAGCAGTTTCGCTAGCGGGACTGGCTACGAGCAGTACTTC
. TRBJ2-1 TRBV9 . CASSVASGTYNEQFF TGTGCCAGCAGCGTAGCTTCGGGGACCTACAATGAGCAGTTCTTC
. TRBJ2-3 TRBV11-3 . CASSPGADTQYF TGTGCCAGCAGCCCCGGGGCAGATACGCAGTATTTT
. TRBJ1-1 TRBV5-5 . CASSLKAEAFF TGTGCCAGCAGCTTGAAAGCTGAAGCTTTCTTT
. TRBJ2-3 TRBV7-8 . CASSLIVQLADTQYF TGTGCCAGCAGCTTAATCGTCCAATTAGCAGATACGCAGTATTTT
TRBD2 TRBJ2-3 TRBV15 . CATSRDRVVSGGPTDTQYF TGTGCCACCAGCAGAGATCGGGTTGTTAGCGGGGGACCCACAGATACGCAGTATTTT
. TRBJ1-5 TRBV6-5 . CASSNGGNQPQHF TGTGCCAGCAGCAATGGGGGTAATCAGCCCCAGCATTTT
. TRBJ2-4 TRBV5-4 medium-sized CASSLESGLAKNIQYF TGTGCCAGCAGCTTGGAAAGCGGATTAGCCAAAAACATTCAGTACTTC
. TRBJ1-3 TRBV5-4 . CASSFRNTIYF TGTGCCAGCAGCTTCCGGAACACCATATATTTT
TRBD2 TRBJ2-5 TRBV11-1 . CASSLDRGSNQETQYF TGTGCCAGCAGCTTAGATCGCGGGAGTAATCAAGAGACCCAGTACTTC
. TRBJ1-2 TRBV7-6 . CASSLETGPWYGYTF TGTGCCAGCAGCTTAGAAACAGGGCCTTGGTATGGCTACACCTTC
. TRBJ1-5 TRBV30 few CAWSPLGGFNQPQHF TGTGCCTGGAGTCCCCTGGGGGGGTTCAATCAGCCCCAGCATTTT
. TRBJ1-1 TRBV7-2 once CASSFGGGSTEAFF TGTGCCAGCAGCTTTGGGGGAGGGAGCACTGAAGCTTTCTTT
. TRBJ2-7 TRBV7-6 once CASSFSSLAYEQYF TGTGCCAGCAGCTTCAGCAGTCTAGCCTACGAGCAGTACTTC
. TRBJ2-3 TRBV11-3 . CASSRGYGGGDTQYF TGTGCCAGCAGCAGGGGGTACGGGGGAGGCGATACGCAGTATTTT